This passage covers 26 T cell receptor beta chains from one sample sequenced in a study of T cells after yellow fever vaccination. Each CDR3 protein is one row after TCRdb ran MiXCR on the 5' RACE reads. The sample has hundreds of thousands of distinct CDR3 sequences; roughly 14% are singletons. The input for sequencing was PBMCs, taken on the day of the yellow fever booster vaccination. The origin of the receptors is a man aged 25-45 years who received the YFV17D yellow fever vaccine.

The CDR3 bases are TGTGCCAGCACCGGCGGTGCATGGGAGGCAGATACGCAGTATTTT. It encodes CASTGGAWEADTQYF. V and J are TRBV11-2 and TRBJ2-3, with D possibly being TRBD2 (6 bases). V dropped 7 bases and J dropped 4 bases, with 18 bases sitting between them. There are 15 residues in the CDR3. Germline lookup yields CDR1 SGHAT and CDR2 FQNNGV. Full variable domain (missing parts from reference TRBV11-2 and TRBJ2-3): EAGVAQSPRYKIIEKRQSVAFWCNPISGHATLYWYQQILGQGPKLLIQFQNNGVVDDSQLPKDRFSAERLKGVDSTLKIQPAKLEDSAVYLCASTGGAWEADTQYFGPGTRLTVL.

The chain joins TRBV4-3 to TRBJ2-7; D is ambiguous. The germline CDR1 and CDR2 sequences are LGHNA and YSLEER. There are 13 residues in the CDR3. V lost 0 bases, J lost 5 bases, and 8 bases lay in between. CDR3 sequence: CASSQDQGNEQYF. CDR3 nucleotides: TGCGCCAGCAGCCAAGATCAAGGGAACGAGCAGTACTTC.

The V and J genes are TRBV7-2 and TRBJ1-2; TRBD1 aligns across 7 bases. V lost 7 bases to trimming and J lost 8 bases; unmatched junction nucleotides: 10. Germline V CDR1 and CDR2: SGHTA, FQGNSA. The CDR3 extends over 13 amino acids. The chain's CDR3 is CASNTYRGPGYTF. In nucleotides, the CDR3 is TGTGCCAGCAACACCTATAGGGGGCCCGGCTACACCTTC.

This clonotype occurred a few times. The chain uses TRBV6-1 and TRBJ2-1; TRBD1 might be the D (5 bases). From germline, CDR1 is MNHNS and CDR2 SASEGT. Trimming removed 2 bases at V and 0 bases at J, with 11 bases between. The CDR3 length is 16 residues. This CDR3 is CASSEHRFDSYNEQFF. For the CDR3, the DNA is TGTGCCAGCAGTGAACACAGGTTCGACTCCTACAATGAGCAGTTCTTC.

The J gene is TRBJ2-7, the V gene TRBV7-8, with TRBD2 identical over 9 bases. Looked up from germline, CDR1 is SGHVS and CDR2 is FQNEAQ. The CDR3 is made up of 14 amino acids. The trim removed 1 base at V and 5 bases at J, leaving 3 bases unmatched. CDR3 amino acids: CASSLGSGSHEQYF. CDR3 in DNA: TGTGCCAGCAGCTTAGGTAGCGGGAGCCACGAGCAGTACTTC.

The J gene is TRBJ1-6, the V gene TRBV27, with D perhaps TRBD1 (5 bases). V lost 3 bases and J 5 bases, leaving 11 bases between the germline ends. The germline V gene has CDR1 MNHEY and CDR2 SMNVEV (reference sequence). This CDR3 has 15 amino acids. CDR3 coding DNA: TGTGCCAGCAGTTTTCTTGACAGAAATAATTCACCCCTCCACTTT. It is translated as CASSFLDRNNSPLHF.

This clonotype was seen more than once but under ten times. V is TRBV5-1 and J is TRBJ2-1; 11 nucleotides match TRBD2. Germline values: CDR1 SGHRS, CDR2 YFSETQ. Losses at the gene ends were 3 bases for V and 0 bases for J; bases not matched to a gene: 5. This CDR3 has 17 residues. The CDR3 sequence: CASSSGLAVSSYNEQFF. The CDR3, as DNA: TGCGCCAGCAGCTCGGGACTAGCGGTGAGCTCCTACAATGAGCAGTTCTTC.

V gene TRBV4-3 combines with J gene TRBJ2-5; D is perhaps TRBD2 (6 bases). The CDR3 consists of 15 residues. V lost 2 bases to trimming and J lost 5 bases, with 15 bases between them. CDR1 and CDR2 (germline): LGHNA, YSLEER. CDR3: CASSQRSGSKETQYF. The CDR3 DNA reads as TGCGCCAGCAGCCAAAGAAGCGGGTCGAAGGAGACCCAGTACTTC.

The V and J genes are TRBV4-2 and TRBJ2-3; 7 nucleotides align to TRBD2. The CDR3 covers 16 residues. Per germline, CDR1 LGHNA and CDR2 YNFKEQ. Trimming removed 1 base from V and 3 bases from J; junction bases left unmatched: 7. The DNA for the CDR3 is TGTGCCAGCAGCCAAGCCATGGACGGGAGGACAGATACGCAGTATTTT. This encodes CASSQAMDGRTDTQYF.

A few counts support this clonotype. This chain connects TRBV6-1 to TRBJ2-2; tentatively, D is TRBD2 (5 bases). CDR1 and CDR2 (germline): MNHNS, SASEGT. This CDR3 has 14 residues. With 6 bases removed from V and 7 bases from J, the gap between germline ends came to 15 bases. The CDR3, as DNA: TGTGCCAGCAGCCCGGCGGGCCGGGGCGGGGAGCTGTTTTTT. Encoded protein: CASSPAGRGGELFF.

This clonotype was seen more than once but under ten times. V and J are TRBV27 and TRBJ2-7; 9 bases match TRBD1. The CDR3 is 13 amino acids. V lost 7 bases to trimming and J lost 6 bases; unmatched junction nucleotides: 7. Germline V lookup: CDR1 MNHEY, CDR2 SMNVEV (reference sequence). CDR3 region: CASMGTGWGEQYF. The CDR3 nucleotides are TGTGCCAGCATGGGGACAGGGTGGGGCGAGCAGTACTTC.

The chain joins TRBV7-2 to TRBJ2-3; tentatively, D is TRBD2 (6 bases). Germline lookup yields CDR1 SGHTA and CDR2 FQGNSA. The CDR3 runs to 13 residues. Trimming took off 5 bases at V and 10 bases at J, with 16 bases between the two ends. The DNA for the CDR3 is TGTGCCAGCAGCACTAGGACGGGAGAGGCGCAGTATTTT. Amino acids: CASSTRTGEAQYF.

This clonotype was seen a few times. This chain connects TRBV20-1 to TRBJ2-5; TRBD2 agrees at 14 bases. Unmatched junction bases numbered 9, after V lost 3 bases and J lost 6 bases. The length of the CDR3 is 16 residues. Germline loops: CDR1 DFQATT, CDR2 SNEGSKA (reference sequence). CDR3 coding DNA: TGCAGTGCTAGGAAAACTGGGACTAGCGGGAGACAGACCCAGTACTTC. Its protein is CSARKTGTSGRQTQYF.

The CDR3 loop reads CASSQPAGAKNIQYF. The CDR3 nucleotides read TGTGCCAGCAGCCAGCCCGCGGGAGCCAAAAACATTCAGTACTTC. The chain joins TRBV7-2 to TRBJ2-4; D is possibly TRBD2 (5 bases). The V and J ends lost 5 bases and 0 bases respectively, with 11 bases between them. CDR3 length equals 15 residues. CDR1 is SGHTA, CDR2 FQGNSA, per germline.

This clonotype turned up a few times. The rearrangement joins TRBV4-1 to TRBJ2-7, with 8 positions matching TRBD1. From germline, CDR1 is MGHRA and CDR2 YSYEKL. The V gene end was trimmed by 4 bases and the J gene end by 5 bases; junction bases not matched to a gene: 10. The CDR3 length is 15 residues. CDR3 in amino acids: CASSRQRDRNDEQYF. The CDR3, as DNA: TGCGCCAGCAGCCGACAGAGGGACAGGAACGACGAGCAGTACTTC.

This clonotype was observed a few times. This chain links TRBV20-1 with TRBJ1-5; no firm D call. Germline V gene lookup returns CDR1 DFQATT and CDR2 SNEGSKA (reference sequence). Trimming cost V 5 bases and J 1 base, with 12 bases left between them. CDR3 length equals 14 residues. The CDR3 DNA reads TGCAGTGCTCATCCAGCGGAGAGCAATCAGCCCCAGCATTTT. Protein: CSAHPAESNQPQHF.

The chain couples TRBV14 to TRBJ1-5; 8 bases map to TRBD1. Per the germline V gene, CDR1 is SGHDN and CDR2 is FVKESK. V was pared by 4 bases and J by 6 bases, with 5 bases of the junction left unmatched. The CDR3 has 14 amino acids. CDR3 in amino acids: CASSLTGTGQPQHF. The CDR3 DNA follows: TGTGCCAGCAGCCTAACCGGGACAGGTCAGCCCCAGCATTTT.

This clonotype was counted between two and nine times. The chain combines TRBV10-3 with TRBJ2-5, with TRBD2 as a possible D gene (7 bases). The germline V gene encodes CDR1 ENHRY and CDR2 SYGVKD. The CDR3 consists of 15 residues. V shed 6 bases and J shed 2 bases, with 16 bases lying between them. The CDR3 coding sequence is TGTGCCATCAGCGGGGGGCCAGGTCTTCAAGAGACCCAGTACTTC. Amino acids: CAISGGPGLQETQYF.

This clonotype was detected a few times. The genes are TRBV6-2 or TRBV6-3 and TRBJ1-5; D gene ambiguous. Between the trimmed V and J ends, which lost 2 bases and 5 bases, there was a span of 7 bases. The germline V gene has CDR1 MNHEY and CDR2 SVGEGT. The CDR3 length is 13 residues. DNA for the CDR3: TGTGCCAGCAGTTACGCTGAGTATCAGCCCCAGCATTTT. This sequence encodes CASSYAEYQPQHF.

This clonotype was counted between two and nine times. The V and J genes are TRBV14 and TRBJ2-1; 11 nucleotides align to TRBD2. The CDR3 runs 14 residues. Germline CDR1 is SGHDN and CDR2 is FVKESK. The trim removed 4 bases at V and 15 bases at J, leaving 11 bases unmatched. Here the CDR3 DNA reads TGTGCCAGCAGCCGGCTAGCGGGAGGCCCTTATATGTTCTTC. It yields the protein CASSRLAGGPYMFF.

This clonotype was seen many times. CDR3 nucleotides: TGTGCCAGCAGCCCGACCAGGGTCACCTACGAGCAGTACTTC. Translation gives CASSPTRVTYEQYF. The chain couples TRBV6-1 to TRBJ2-7, with D possibly TRBD1 on 5 matching bases. The CDR3 contains 14 residues. In germline, CDR1 is MNHNS, CDR2 SASEGT. Deletions cut 6 bases from V and 2 bases from J, with 14 bases between.

This clonotype has only a few counts. J is TRBJ2-3 and V is TRBV7-2, with a possible D match to TRBD1 (6 bases). The ends were cut back, 0 bases at V and 4 bases at J, with 11 bases in the middle. CDR3 length: 15 residues. CDR1 is SGHTA, CDR2 FQGNSA, per germline. For the CDR3, the DNA is TGTGCCAGCAGCTTAGCGGCCAGGGGACCAGATACGCAGTATTTT. It specifies CASSLAARGPDTQYF. The full variable domain, with the rest looked up from reference TRBV7-2 and TRBJ2-3, is GAGVSQSPSNKVTEKGKDVELRCDPISGHTALYWYRQSLGQGLEFLIYFQGNSAPDKSGLPSDRFSAERTGGSVSTLTIQRTQQEDSAVYLCASSLAARGPDTQYFGPGTRLTVL.

The chain combines TRBV20-1 with TRBJ2-6; TRBD1 matches 10 bases. This CDR3 is 15 amino acids long. Germline CDR1 and CDR2: DFQATT and SNEGSKA (reference sequence). V was clipped by 6 bases and J by 2 bases; unmatched bases: 4. Written as DNA, the CDR3 is TGCAGTGCAAGACAGGGGGCGGCTGGGGCCAACGTCCTGACTTTC. Protein product: CSARQGAAGANVLTF.

The table lists this clonotype with a few counts. In DNA, the CDR3 is TGTGCCAGCAGCCAAGGTGATTACGAGACCCAGTACTTC. Its protein is CASSQGDYETQYF. The chain employs TRBV3-1 and TRBJ2-5; no reliable D call. The CDR3 has 13 amino acids. V lost 1 base and J 5 bases, leaving 8 bases between the germline ends. CDR1 is LGHDT and CDR2 is YNNKEL in the germline V gene (reference sequence).

For the CDR3, the DNA is TGTGCCACCAGCAGAGATGGGGCAGGGGTGGCCACCGGGGAGCTGTTTTTT. Translation: CATSRDGAGVATGELFF. The gene calls are TRBV15 and TRBJ2-2; possible D gene TRBD1, 6 bases. Trimming cost V 0 bases and J 4 bases, with 15 bases left between them. The CDR3 totals 17 residues. Germline CDR1 reads LNHNV; CDR2 reads YYDKDF (reference sequence).

The chain couples TRBV7-8 to TRBJ2-7, with unresolved D. The ends were cut back, 2 bases at V and 0 bases at J, with 14 bases in the middle. Germline CDR1 reads SGHVS; CDR2 reads FQNEAQ. The CDR3 loop spans 16 amino acids. CDR3 residues: CASSLFGPISSYEQYF. Written as DNA, the CDR3 is TGTGCCAGCAGCTTATTTGGGCCGATTAGCTCCTACGAGCAGTACTTC.